A single sample is the source of the 8 T cell receptor beta chains below, sequenced in a study of blood T cell repertoires in COVID-19. Repertoires were generated with immunoSEQ multiplex PCR, while TCRdb's copy carries only in-frame clones and drops some. The sample has roughly 61,000 clones, 90% seen once. Sequenced: peripheral blood. The receptors here all came from a man of 80 years or more with acute or convalescent COVID-19.

The V gene is TRBV19, the J gene TRBJ2-5; D unresolved. V was cut by 0 bases and J by 2 bases, with 7 bases left in between. CDR3 length: 14 amino acids. Germline CDR1 reads LNHDA; CDR2 reads SQIVND (reference sequence). CDR3 protein: CASSIDRRQETQYF. The CDR3 bases are TGTGCCAGTAGTATAGATCGCAGACAAGAGACCCAGTACTTC.

The gene calls are TRBV6-5 and TRBJ2-5; D may be TRBD2 (5 bases). The length of the CDR3 is 13 residues. Germline-derived CDR1 and CDR2 are MNHEY and SVGAGI. V was shortened by 6 bases and J by 1 base, with 9 bases between the two germline ends. The CDR3 here is CASRSRGQETQYF. The CDR3 nucleotides read TGTGCCAGCAGGAGCCGGGGCCAAGAGACCCAGTACTTC.

The V gene is TRBV9, the J gene TRBJ2-2, with 9 nucleotides matching TRBD1. Germline V gives CDR1 SGDLS, CDR2 YYNGEE. V lost 0 bases, J lost 5 bases, and 5 bases stayed unmatched. This CDR3 spans 16 amino acids. Here the CDR3 reads CASSVVTGGLTGELFF. DNA for the CDR3: TGTGCCAGCAGCGTAGTGACAGGGGGTCTTACCGGGGAGCTGTTTTTT.

The rearrangement links TRBV2 to TRBJ2-7, with D uncertain. V was pared by 7 bases and J by 0 bases, with 7 bases between. The CDR3 runs to 12 residues. Germline V gene lookup returns CDR1 SNHLY and CDR2 FYNNEI. DNA of the CDR3: TGTGCCAGCATGGAGAGCTCCTACGAGCAGTACTTC. Protein product: CASMESSYEQYF.

In this sample, this clone turned up once. The rearrangement joins TRBV11-2 to TRBJ2-3; 10 nucleotides agree with TRBD2. In germline, CDR1 is SGHAT, CDR2 FQNNGV. V lost 1 base to trimming and J lost 1 base; unmatched junction nucleotides: 2. The CDR3 is 16 residues long. DNA of the CDR3: TGTGCCAGCAGCTTAGGTAGCGGGGGGCGCACAGATACGCAGTATTTT. Translating gives CASSLGSGGRTDTQYF.

A single count supports this clone. The gene calls are TRBV2 and TRBJ2-1; D may be TRBD1 (5 bases). Germline CDR1 and CDR2: SNHLY and FYNNEI. CDR3 length: 14 amino acids. Trimming stripped 6 bases from V and 0 bases from J, with 9 bases between. The CDR3: CASSTGSSYNEQFF. CDR3 in DNA: TGTGCCAGCAGCACAGGAAGCTCCTACAATGAGCAGTTCTTC.

The V and J genes are TRBV5-4 and TRBJ1-4; D not resolved. V was shortened by 0 bases and J by 0 bases, with 6 bases between the two germline ends. CDR3 length: 15 residues. CDR1 SGHNT and CDR2 YYREEE come from the germline V gene (reference sequence). The CDR3 region is CASSLGGTTNEKLFF. The CDR3 nucleotides are TGTGCCAGCAGCTTGGGAGGGACAACTAATGAAAAACTGTTTTTT.

This chain connects TRBV7-9 to TRBJ1-5; a weak D match, TRBD1 (5 bases). The V end lost 3 bases, the J end lost 2 bases, and 8 bases lay between the germline ends. The CDR3 spans 14 residues. Germline V gives CDR1 SEHNR, CDR2 FQNEAQ (reference sequence). The CDR3 region is CASSFDSGNQPQHF. Here the CDR3 DNA reads TGTGCCAGCAGCTTCGACAGTGGCAATCAGCCCCAGCATTTT.